The sequence of this T cell receptor beta chain was determined in a study of OX40 agonist ivuxolimab in advanced cancers. Study-level background: Patients treated during dose escalation were battling hepatocellular carcinoma, melanoma, renal cell or head and neck cancer.

V lost 6 bases to trimming and J lost 2 bases, with 11 bases between them. Germline V gene data show CDR1 as MGHDK and CDR2 as SYGVNS. The CDR3 length is 13 residues. It was autoimmune disease history or systemic immunosuppression that excluded patients. A note on this clone: Its matching antigen is unknown.

Points from the study as a whole: There was clonal expansion of CD4+ and CD8+ blood T cells by week 6 at 0.1 to 3.0 mg/kg.

Here immunoSEQ multiplex PCR was the method, and the copy in TCRdb shows in-frame clones only, minus some. The table lists 130,000 or so clones, just under 95% of them singletons. The rearrangement uses TRBV25-1 and TRBJ2-7; D tentatively reads TRBD1 or TRBD2 (5 bases each). The input for sequencing was CD4+ or CD8+ T cells sorted from blood, taken in a trial of the OX40 agonist ivuxolimab. This sequence was found in an adult with an advanced solid tumor such as melanoma, head and neck, liver or kidney cancer. CDR3 in amino acids: CASRGTGTYEQYF. The CDR3 DNA is TGTGCCAGCAGAGGGACCGGAACCTACGAGCAGTACTTC.